This is a list of T cell receptor beta chains from one sample in a study of T-cell reconstitution after alpha-beta-depleted transplantation in children. TCRdb itself ran the PCR reads through MiXCR, one entry per CDR3 protein. This table has a few hundred thousand distinct CDR3 sequences, over 20% appearing once. Sequenced here: PBMCs, sampled before TCRalphabeta/CD19-depleted stem cell transplant. These receptors came from a boy in the first two years of life with Wiskott-Aldrich syndrome, due to receive a stem cell transplant. CDR3s leave out the opening cysteine and the closing phenylalanine or tryptophan. Each record gives: D gene, V gene, J gene, CDR3 protein. A D gene is named only where the DNA matches it firmly.

>.|TRBV5-1|TRBJ2-1
ASSLIPGTPNEQF
>.|TRBV12-3/TRBV12-4|TRBJ1-1
ASSPRERMNTEAF
>.|TRBV20-1|TRBJ2-2
SARDPYGELF
>.|TRBV18|TRBJ1-2
ASSPGTFYGYT
>TRBD1|TRBV10-2|TRBJ2-3
ASSEWGRGQTDTQY
>TRBD2|TRBV14|TRBJ2-3
ASSLQRTSGSTDTQY
>.|TRBV15|TRBJ2-1
ATSRAHLWGDEQF
>.|TRBV27|TRBJ1-1
ASSSEANTEAF
>.|TRBV4-1|TRBJ2-5
ASSQLAWAAGGGETQY
>.|TRBV5-1|TRBJ2-5
ASSTGVETQY
>TRBD2|TRBV11-1|TRBJ2-1
ASSPTGTRYEQF
>.|TRBV25-1|TRBJ2-3
ASSTDSTDTQY
>TRBD2|TRBV5-1|TRBJ2-1
ASSLGRLAGGPDEQF
>.|TRBV14|TRBJ2-1
ASSQDTVRQF
>.|TRBV6-1|TRBJ2-5
ASSPGVRRNQETQY
>TRBD2|TRBV28|TRBJ2-1
ASSLFIAGGRNEQF
>TRBD1|TRBV5-1|TRBJ1-2
ASSLGQGLSGYT
>TRBD1|TRBV9|TRBJ1-3
ASKRDSSGNTIY
>TRBD1|TRBV6-6|TRBJ1-5
ASSRQGIEPQH
>.|TRBV6-2/TRBV6-3|TRBJ2-7
ASRVGPSAYEQY
>TRBD1|TRBV28|TRBJ2-5
ASSLGQGGGEETQY
>.|TRBV13|TRBJ2-1
ASSLRNRGGIYNEQF
>TRBD2|TRBV12-3/TRBV12-4|TRBJ2-1
ASSTYIGGRAYNEQF
>.|TRBV6-6|TRBJ2-7
ASSYLAVYEQY
>.|TRBV28|TRBJ1-2
ASSLPEGGNGYT
>.|TRBV6-5|TRBJ1-1
ASSYGGGEAF
>TRBD2|TRBV5-1|TRBJ2-1
ASSLALAAYNEQF
>.|TRBV5-1|TRBJ2-1
ASSLETTYKGDEQF
>.|TRBV5-1|TRBJ2-7
ASSLFSTYEQY
>TRBD2|TRBV5-1|TRBJ2-7
ASSLTSGSFRVYEQY
>.|TRBV5-1|TRBJ2-7
ASSTEAPPYEQY
>.|TRBV27|TRBJ2-1
ASSLSGRGRGEQF
>TRBD2|TRBV11-2|TRBJ2-7
ASSLRGSLDEQY
>TRBD1|TRBV6-5|TRBJ2-2
ASSSFPTGRNTGELF
>TRBD1|TRBV12-3/TRBV12-4|TRBJ2-3
ASSYRGSGTDTQY
>TRBD2|TRBV5-1|TRBJ2-7
ASSLGEASGSYEQY
>.|TRBV28|TRBJ2-7
ASSSYEQGYEQY
>.|TRBV9|TRBJ2-7
ASSESSPTY
>TRBD2|TRBV5-1|TRBJ2-1
ASSLEREGLHEQF
>TRBD1|TRBV24-1|TRBJ2-3
ATSDPGTGRTDTQY
>TRBD2|TRBV9|TRBJ2-1
ASSVRGRYNEQF
>.|TRBV28|TRBJ2-3
ASSLRSRTDTQY
>.|TRBV7-2|TRBJ1-4
ASSLVRVSNEKLF
>TRBD1|TRBV5-1|TRBJ2-7
ASGQGTYEQY
>.|TRBV7-2|TRBJ2-3
ASSLIARASTDTQY
>.|TRBV5-5|TRBJ2-7
ASSLGTPLREQY
>.|TRBV6-1|TRBJ2-1
ASSREAIDYEQF
>.|TRBV20-1|TRBJ1-2
SAPPRGNYLYGYT
>TRBD2|TRBV20-1|TRBJ2-3
SAARPSGSLGTDTQY
>TRBD2|TRBV27|TRBJ2-7
ASSLLSGANSYEQY